This T cell receptor (beta chain) originates from a study of beta chain features in type 1 diabetes. As regards this clone: Its antigen is unidentified.

Expressed TCRB transcripts were sequenced because the entire RNA isolate underwent reverse transcription. Repertoires were generated with immunoSEQ multiplex PCR, while TCRdb's copy carries only in-frame clones and drops some. The sample has about 160,000 clones; roughly 9% are singletons. V gave up 4 bases and J gave up 2 bases, with 10 bases separating them. CDR3 length equals 14 residues. Germline lookup yields CDR1 SGHDN and CDR2 FVKESK. Study-wide points: For type 1 diabetes patients, VDJ junctions showed fewer insertions and more deletions.

The sequenced material came from central memory CD4+ T cells from blood. The V and J genes are TRBV14 and TRBJ2-3; D not resolved. The clonotype comes from a woman aged 18-30 years in good health. The CDR3 DNA follows: TGTGCCAGCAGCCCACAGTTATCCACAGATACGCAGTATTTT. It is translated as CASSPQLSTDTQYF.